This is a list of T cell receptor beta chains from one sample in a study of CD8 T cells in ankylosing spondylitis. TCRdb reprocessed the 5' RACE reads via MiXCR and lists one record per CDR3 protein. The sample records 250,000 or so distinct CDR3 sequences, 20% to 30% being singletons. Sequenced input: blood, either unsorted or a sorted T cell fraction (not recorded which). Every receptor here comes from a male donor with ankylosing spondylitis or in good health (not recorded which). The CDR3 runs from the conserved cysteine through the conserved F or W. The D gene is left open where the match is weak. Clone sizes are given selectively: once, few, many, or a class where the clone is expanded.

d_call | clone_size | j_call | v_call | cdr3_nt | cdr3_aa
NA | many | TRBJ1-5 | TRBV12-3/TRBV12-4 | TGTGCCAGCAGCCCTGGAGGGGGACAGCCCCAGCATTTT | CASSPGGGQPQHF
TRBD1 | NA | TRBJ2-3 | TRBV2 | TGTGCCAGCAGTGCGCAGGGGGCGACAGATACGCAGTATTTT | CASSAQGATDTQYF
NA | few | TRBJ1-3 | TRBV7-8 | TGTGCCAGCAGCCCTCGTTGGGGGTGGCAGAGCTCTGGAAACACCATATATTTT | CASSPRWGWQSSGNTIYF
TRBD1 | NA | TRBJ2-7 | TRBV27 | TGTGCCAGCAGCAGCGAGGGACAGGGATTCCCCTACGAGCAGTACTTC | CASSSEGQGFPYEQYF
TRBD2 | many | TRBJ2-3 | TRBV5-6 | TGTGCCAGCAGCTTGGGACTAGCGGGGAAGGCAGATACGCAGTATTTT | CASSLGLAGKADTQYF
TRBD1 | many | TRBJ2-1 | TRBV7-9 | TGTGCCAGCGAGGTTTGGGGACAGGACAATGAGCAGTTCTTC | CASEVWGQDNEQFF
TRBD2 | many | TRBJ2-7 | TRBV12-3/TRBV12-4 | TGTGCCAGCAGTTTTCGGCGTACTGGCGGGGGGACCTACGAGCAGTACTTC | CASSFRRTGGGTYEQYF
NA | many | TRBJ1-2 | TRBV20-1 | TGCAGTGCTAGAGATCAGGGAAGGGGGAGCGGCTACACCTTC | CSARDQGRGSGYTF
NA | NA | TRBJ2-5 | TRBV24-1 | TGTGCCACCAGTGATCGTATTGGGACGCAAGAGACCCAGTACTTC | CATSDRIGTQETQYF
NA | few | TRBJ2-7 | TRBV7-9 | TGTGCCAGCACCCCGCCCCGTACCCCCTACGAGCAGTACTTC | CASTPPRTPYEQYF
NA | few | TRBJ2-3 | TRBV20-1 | TGCAGTACATCCCGGGGAAACACAGATACGCAGTATTTT | CSTSRGNTDTQYF
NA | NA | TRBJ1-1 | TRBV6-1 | TGTGCCAGCTGCGCATCAACAGCGAACACTGAAGCTTTCTTT | CASCASTANTEAFF
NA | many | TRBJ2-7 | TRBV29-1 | TGCAGCGTTTCTCAGGGTTCCTACGAGCAGTACTTC | CSVSQGSYEQYF
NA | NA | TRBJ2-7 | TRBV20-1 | TGCAGTGCTAGAGATCGAGGGGCGAGCGGCGAGCAGTACTTC | CSARDRGASGEQYF
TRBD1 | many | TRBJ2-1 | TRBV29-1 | TGCAGCGTTGGGGACAGGGTGTCCTACAATGAGCAGTTCTTC | CSVGDRVSYNEQFF
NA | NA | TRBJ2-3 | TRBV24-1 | TGTGCCACCAGTGATGCGACGGATAGCACCGATACGCAGTATTTT | CATSDATDSTDTQYF
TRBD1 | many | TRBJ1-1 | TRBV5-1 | TGCGCCAGCAGCAAACAGGGGGCGCTTCCTGAAGCTTTCTTT | CASSKQGALPEAFF